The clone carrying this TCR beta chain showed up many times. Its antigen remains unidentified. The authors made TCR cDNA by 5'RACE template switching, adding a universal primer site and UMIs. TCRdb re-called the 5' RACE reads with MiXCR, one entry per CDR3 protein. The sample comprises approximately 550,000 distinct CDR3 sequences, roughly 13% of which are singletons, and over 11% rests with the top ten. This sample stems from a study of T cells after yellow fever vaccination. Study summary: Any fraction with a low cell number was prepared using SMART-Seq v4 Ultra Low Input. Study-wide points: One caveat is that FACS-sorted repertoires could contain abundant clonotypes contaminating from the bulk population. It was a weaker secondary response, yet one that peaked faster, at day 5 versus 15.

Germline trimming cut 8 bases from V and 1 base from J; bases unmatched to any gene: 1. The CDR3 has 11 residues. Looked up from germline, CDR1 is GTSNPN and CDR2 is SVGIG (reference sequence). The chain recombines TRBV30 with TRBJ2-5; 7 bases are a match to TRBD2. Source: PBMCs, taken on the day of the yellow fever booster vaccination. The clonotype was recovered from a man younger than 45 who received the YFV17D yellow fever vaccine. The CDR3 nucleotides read TGTGCCGGGGGGGTCCAAGAGACCCAGTACTTC. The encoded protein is CAGGVQETQYF.